The 5 T cell receptor beta chains below come from one sample, sequenced in a study of blood T cell repertoires in COVID-19. Profiling relied on immunoSEQ multiplex PCR, and the TCRdb table lists in-frame clones only, not all of them. The sample has about 48,000 clones; approximately 90% are singletons. The sample consisted of peripheral blood. These receptors originate from a man aged 70 or older with acute or convalescent COVID-19.

The chain links TRBV19 to TRBJ2-2, with a weak D call TRBD1 (6 bases). The CDR3 length is 16 residues. Deletions cut 6 bases from V and 3 bases from J, with 17 bases between. Germline CDR1 reads LNHDA; CDR2 reads SQIVND (reference sequence). This CDR3 is CASRLYSGTYTGELFF. The CDR3 DNA sequence: TGTGCCAGTAGGCTTTATTCCGGGACATACACCGGGGAGCTGTTTTTT. The variable domain in full, with the rest retrieved from reference TRBV19 and TRBJ2-2, is DGGITQSPKYLFRKEGQNVTLSCEQNLNHDAMYWYRQDPGQGLRLIYYSQIVNDFQKGDIAEGYSVSREKKESFPLTVTSAQKNPTAFYLCASRLYSGTYTGELFFGEGSRLTVL.

V is TRBV4-1 and J is TRBJ1-2, with a weak D call TRBD1 (5 bases). With 3 bases removed from V and 1 base from J, the gap between germline ends came to 27 bases. This CDR3 has 20 residues. Germline assignment: CDR1 MGHRA and CDR2 YSYEKL. The chain's CDR3 is CASSHSPAGPGRRYNYGYTF. The CDR3 coding sequence is TGCGCCAGCAGCCATTCCCCCGCAGGGCCCGGGCGTCGTTATAACTATGGCTACACCTTC.

This chain uses TRBV7-2 with TRBJ2-7; 12 bases map to TRBD2. The germline V gene encodes CDR1 SGHTA and CDR2 FQGNSA. J lost 3 bases, V lost 3 bases, and 6 bases had no gene match. This CDR3 has 16 residues. The CDR3 DNA follows: TGTGCCAGCAGCTTCAGGACTAGCGGGGTAGACTACGAGCAGTACTTC. Residues: CASSFRTSGVDYEQYF. The full variable domain, in which reference TRBV7-2 and TRBJ2-7 provide the parts outside the CDR3, is GAGVSQSPSNKVTEKGKDVELRCDPISGHTALYWYRQSLGQGLEFLIYFQGNSAPDKSGLPSDRFSAERTGGSVSTLTIQRTQQEDSAVYLCASSFRTSGVDYEQYFGPGTRLTVT.

The chain couples TRBV4-2 to TRBJ1-6; D unresolved. There are 13 residues in the CDR3. Germline-derived CDR1 and CDR2 are LGHNA and YNFKEQ. The V end was cut by 4 bases, the J end by 7 bases, with 8 bases between. CDR3 in DNA: TGTGCCAGCAGCCCAGGTGACAATTCACCCCTCCACTTT. This translates into CASSPGDNSPLHF.

This clone appeared once. The V and J genes are TRBV7-2 and TRBJ1-2; D uncertain. CDR3 length: 14 residues. Deletions cut 3 bases from V and 3 bases from J, with 11 bases between. Germline loops: CDR1 SGHTA, CDR2 FQGNSA. The CDR3 nucleotides read TGTGCCAGCAGCTTCGGTATAGAGGACTATGGCTACACCTTC. Amino acids: CASSFGIEDYGYTF.